These 15 T cell receptor beta chains originate from one sample sequenced in a study of T cells of healthy individuals. TCRdb re-analysed the 5' RACE reads in MiXCR, keeping a single row per CDR3 protein. The table records around 83,000 distinct CDR3 sequences, 5% of them present only once. The receptor source for this set is a female donor in good health.

This clonotype showed up many times. The germline gene is not matched at one end of the junction; a read error may be the cause. The gene calls are TRBV10-3 and TRBJ1-5; no reliable D call. The CDR3 is made up of 13 amino acids. Germline values: CDR1 ENHRY, CDR2 SYGVKD. The CDR3 sequence: CAISEGSPQAQHF. CDR3 bases: TGTGCCATCAGTGAAGGTAGCCCTCAGGCCCAGCATTTT.

The sample holds many counts of this clonotype. This chain joins TRBV6-2 or TRBV6-3 and TRBJ2-1; D gene unclear. Germline CDR1 is MNHEY and CDR2 is SVGEGT. The CDR3 is 15 residues long. Trimming shortened V by 7 bases and J by 4 bases, and 17 bases separated the two germline ends. The CDR3 nucleotides are TGTGCCAGCACCCCCCGGGCACAGAAGTACAATGAGCAGTTCTTC. Translated, it gives CASTPRAQKYNEQFF.

At least ten counts were recorded for this clonotype. V and J are TRBV12-3 or TRBV12-4 and TRBJ2-7, with D hard to call. Trimming shortened V by 5 bases and J by 1 base, and 27 bases separated the two germline ends. This CDR3 is built from 19 residues. CDR3 coding DNA: TGTGCCAGCAGTGCACGCGGCCCCTCTGGGTTGGGGATATCCTACGAGCAGTACTTC. Its translation is CASSARGPSGLGISYEQYF.

This clonotype has more than one count but fewer than ten. This sequence joins TRBV27 and TRBJ2-5; weak D call: TRBD2 (5 bases). The germline CDR1 and CDR2 sequences are MNHEY and SMNVEV (reference sequence). The CDR3 is 13 amino acids. The V and J ends lost 5 bases and 5 bases respectively, with 12 bases between them. For the CDR3, the DNA is TGTGCCAGCAGTCCCGTCTCGGGGGAGACCCAGTACTTC. Encoded protein: CASSPVSGETQYF.

V gene TRBV7-9 combines with J gene TRBJ2-7; no reliable D call. Germline-derived CDR1 and CDR2 are SEHNR and FQNEAQ (reference sequence). The CDR3 totals 12 residues. V was cut by 2 bases and J by 2 bases, with 4 bases left in between. CDR3 sequence (DNA): TGTGCCAGCAGCTTAAGACCCTACGAGCAGTACTTC. Translating gives CASSLRPYEQYF. Supplemented by reference TRBV7-9 and TRBJ2-7, the full variable domain reads DTGVSQNPRHKITKRGQNVTFRCDPISEHNRLYWYRQTLGQGPEFLTYFQNEAQLEKSRLLSDRFSAERPKGSFSTLEIQRTEQGDSAMYLCASSLRPYEQYFGPGTRLTVT.

This chain uses TRBV19 with TRBJ1-3; no definite D call. V shed 8 bases and J shed 2 bases, with 19 bases lying between them. Germline CDR1 reads LNHDA; CDR2 reads SQIVND (reference sequence). The CDR3 has 16 amino acids. The CDR3 sequence is CASGGKWGEAGNTIYF. CDR3 bases: TGTGCCAGTGGCGGCAAATGGGGAGAGGCTGGAAACACCATATATTTT.

This clonotype was picked up many times. The rearrangement joins TRBV20-1 to TRBJ2-3, with D maybe TRBD1 (5 bases). Trimming took off 2 bases at V and 2 bases at J, with 17 bases between the two ends. CDR1 is DFQATT and CDR2 is SNEGSKA in the germline V gene (reference sequence). This CDR3 comprises 16 residues. CDR3 region: CSARPPAGFYTDTQYF. The CDR3 DNA follows: TGCAGTGCTAGACCCCCGGCAGGGTTCTACACAGATACGCAGTATTTT.

This clonotype has only a few counts. The chain employs TRBV30 and TRBJ1-2; 9 nucleotides line up with TRBD1. This CDR3 is 12 amino acids long. V lost 4 bases, J lost 4 bases, and 1 base stayed unmatched. The germline gives CDR1 GTSNPN, CDR2 SVGIG (reference sequence). The CDR3 reads CAWTTGGYGYTF. The CDR3 coding sequence is TGTGCCTGGACGACAGGGGGCTATGGCTACACCTTC.

This clonotype has ten or more counts. The chain recombines TRBV6-5 with TRBJ2-1, with 11 positions matching TRBD2. The germline V gene has CDR1 MNHEY and CDR2 SVGAGI. J gave up 6 bases and V 4 bases, and 11 bases lay outside the gene matches. This CDR3 is 17 amino acids long. CDR3 protein: CASSSSELAGVSNEQFF. For the CDR3, the DNA is TGTGCCAGCAGTTCCTCGGAACTAGCGGGAGTATCCAATGAGCAGTTCTTC.

V usage is TRBV18 and J usage is TRBJ1-2; D remains ambiguous. Per the germline V gene, CDR1 is KGHSH and CDR2 is LQKENI. The CDR3 totals 15 residues. The germline V and J ends were trimmed by 2 bases and 3 bases, with 13 bases remaining between them. The DNA of the CDR3 is TGTGCCAGCTCACCAATTCCTGCTTCAGACTATGGCTACACCTTC. The encoded protein is CASSPIPASDYGYTF.

This clonotype occurred a few times. The chain is built from TRBV28 and TRBJ2-5; a weak D match, TRBD1 (6 bases). Germline V gene data show CDR1 as MDHEN and CDR2 as SYDVKM. The CDR3 length is 17 residues. V lost 0 bases to trimming and J lost 0 bases, with 14 bases between them. CDR3 coding DNA: TGTGCCAGCAGTTTATGGAGCTTGGACAGTGACCAAGAGACCCAGTACTTC. It yields the protein CASSLWSLDSDQETQYF.

This clonotype was counted many times. V and J are TRBV29-1 and TRBJ1-5; the D is unclear. Trimming took 8 bases from V and 0 from J, leaving 23 bases between them. Germline V gene data show CDR1 as SQVTM and CDR2 as ANQGSEA. The CDR3 runs 17 residues. CDR3 loop: CSPPSGQALYSNQPQHF. CDR3 sequence (DNA): TGCAGCCCCCCTAGCGGGCAGGCCCTATATAGCAATCAGCCCCAGCATTTT.

In this sample, this clonotype turned up many times. V usage is TRBV4-2 and J usage is TRBJ2-7; D is possibly TRBD2 (6 bases). The CDR3 consists of 16 residues. V lost 0 bases and J 0 bases, leaving 12 bases between the germline ends. Germline values: CDR1 LGHNA, CDR2 YNFKEQ. Here the CDR3 DNA reads TGTGCCAGCAGCCAAGATCACAGGACTATCTCCTACGAGCAGTACTTC. Its translation: CASSQDHRTISYEQYF.

For this clonotype: A read error may explain this, as a much larger clone is one base away. The chain joins TRBV6-1 to TRBJ2-7; 8 positions agree with TRBD2. The CDR3 runs 15 residues. The germline V gene has CDR1 MNHNS and CDR2 SASEGT. CDR3 nucleotide sequence: TGTGCCGGCAGTGAAGCCGCCGGGACTAGCTACGAGCAGTACTTC. Translating it yields CAGSEAAGTSYEQYF.

In its sample, this clonotype was seen many times. V is TRBV18 and J is TRBJ2-1; 14 nucleotides agree with TRBD2. Germline CDR1 is KGHSH and CDR2 is LQKENI. This CDR3 region has 14 residues. The V and J ends lost 6 bases and 8 bases, in that order; junction bases with no gene match: 3. CDR3 residues: CASSGTSGSYEQFF. CDR3 nucleotide sequence: TGTGCCAGCTCCGGGACTAGCGGGAGCTATGAGCAGTTCTTC.